Below, one TCR beta chain is given with its context. The antigen is unknown. Data came from immunoSEQ multiplex PCR; TCRdb stores just in-frame clones and leaves some out. Altogether millions of clones are present, approximately 90% being singletons, with the ten largest covering around 0.15%. This sample stems from a study of shared clonotypes between healthy human individuals. The study's findings and limits: Clonotypes shared by all four donors outscored non-shared clonotypes in generation probability.

The germline V gene has CDR1 SGHTA and CDR2 FQGNSA. The germline V and J ends were trimmed by 5 bases and 10 bases, with 9 bases remaining between them. The CDR3 is made up of 11 amino acids. CD4+ cells underwent separation, giving CD45RA+ naive and CD45RA-negative memory subsets. The source material was naive CD4+ T cells sorted from blood. Sample subset: CD45RA+ positively selected. The receptor was isolated from a man aged 18 to 35 in good health. The chain employs TRBV7-2 and TRBJ2-1; D gene unclear. The CDR3 sequence is CASSVLGEQFF. CDR3 nucleotide sequence: TGTGCCAGCAGCGTTCTCGGGGAGCAGTTCTTC.